This TCR beta chain appears in the sequencing data of a study of T-cell memory formation after mild COVID-19. Study findings and constraints: CD4+ contracting clones were mainly CM and EM; CD8+ ones, EMRA. Pre-infection memory showed some responding clones, and this suggested that cross-reactive memory joined.

TCRdb used MiXCR to reprocess the 5' RACE reads, holding one entry per CDR3 protein. This sample has around 390,000 distinct CDR3 sequences, with 15% to 20% found just once. Many counts were recorded for this clonotype. What it binds is not known. With V trimmed by 8 bases and J by 3 bases, 13 bases remained unmatched. The CDR3 contains 15 residues. Germline loops: CDR1 LNHDA, CDR2 SQIVND (reference sequence). The TCR sequence derives from a man aged 18-30 years who had mild COVID-19 (a few samples of this study predate the infection). Cell type and time point are not known. The chain employs TRBV19 and TRBJ2-7; TRBD1 matches at 7 bases. Sequenced: PBMCs or a T cell subset sorted from them (not recorded which). CDR3 nucleotide sequence: TGTGCCAGTGCCAATGTCGGGACAGATTACTACGAGCAGTACTTC. Encoded protein: CASANVGTDYYEQYF.